This T cell receptor beta chain was sequenced during a study of CXCR3-negative and CXCR3-positive naive CD8 T cells. Notes on the study in general: Both naive subsets, CXCR3-negative and CXCR3-positive, displayed similar TRBV-TRBJ usage, unlike memory cells. The TRB CDR3s that CXCR3-positive naive cells carried were more hydrophobic than those of CXCR3-negative naive cells.

TRB cDNA was prepared as libraries by UMI-labeled 5' RACE. TCRdb reworked the 5' RACE reads into one entry per CDR3 protein, no DNA. The sample's table shows approximately 56,000 distinct CDR3 sequences. Concerning this clonotype itself: The antigen is unknown.

The sorter processed each CD8+ T cell subset in triplicate at about 300,000 cells apiece. Naive CD8+ T cells carried a CD45RO-CCR7+CD27+CD95- phenotype. This CDR3 spans 15 amino acids. Germline assignment: CDR1 SGHRS and CDR2 YFSETQ. The receptor was derived from a human donor in good health. Some clones in this sample may be carry-over from other donors' samples. Material: naive CXCR3- CD8+ T cells from blood. The subset: CD45RO-CCR7+CD27+CD95- naive CD8+ T cells lacking CXCR3 (TNR3-). The V and J genes are TRBV5-1 and TRBJ2-5; TCRdb's D gene call, TRBD1, goes unchecked for lack of DNA. CDR3 sequence reads: CASSPETGRKETQYF.